This TCR beta chain was found in a study of neurological immune-mediated disorders. TCRdb reprocessed the 5' RACE reads with MiXCR, giving one entry per CDR3 protein. The table shows roughly 70,000 distinct CDR3 sequences, with roughly 4.9% occurring only once. The CDR3 covers 14 residues. Looked up from germline, CDR1 is SEHNR and CDR2 is FQNEAQ (reference sequence). The V end was cut by 1 base, the J end by 10 bases, with 16 bases between. At least ten counts were recorded for this clonotype. This sequence was found in a woman in her 70s with multiple sclerosis. Sequencing was done on a sample of PBMCs. The chain joins TRBV7-9 to TRBJ1-1; no reliable D call. The CDR3 region is CASSLEADTGRAFF. The DNA for the CDR3 is TGTGCCAGCAGCTTAGAGGCAGATACGGGGAGAGCTTTCTTT.